These T cell receptor beta chains were read from a single sample in a study of T cell responses to AZD1222 COVID-19 vaccine. Libraries were prepared by immunoSEQ multiplex PCR; TCRdb keeps only in-frame clonotypes and omits some of them. This sample carries more than 85,000 clones, roughly 89% of them seen once, and the ten largest clones take around 45%. The sample consisted of peripheral blood, taken 28 days after the second AZD1222 dose. The receptors were sampled from an adult who received the AZD1222 COVID-19 vaccine. Both conserved end residues are part of each CDR3. The order of the fields is V gene, J gene, D gene, clone size, CDR3 DNA, CDR3 protein. The D gene is left open where the match is weak. Not all rows give a size; the values are once, few, many and, for expanded clones, a class.

TRBV4-1,TRBJ1-2,TRBD1,NA,TGCGCCAGCAGCCAGATCCCGGGACAGGGGGCGCGAGGCTACACCTTC,CASSQIPGQGARGYTF
TRBV5-4,TRBJ1-1,TRBD1,NA,TGTGCCAGCAGCAGCTTGGGGACAGGGATGGGTATGAACACTGAAGCTTTCTTT,CASSSLGTGMGMNTEAFF
TRBV5-1,TRBJ2-7,TRBD1,few,TGCGCCAGCAGCGTCTGGACAGGGGGCTACGAGCAGTACTTC,CASSVWTGGYEQYF
TRBV5-1,TRBJ2-7,TRBD2,NA,TGCGCCAGCAGCCCGGGACTAGCGTATACCTACGAGCAGTACTTC,CASSPGLAYTYEQYF
TRBV19,TRBJ1-2,TRBD1,NA,TGTGCCAGTAGTGGGACAGGGGGCAGTTACGGCTACACCTTC,CASSGTGGSYGYTF
TRBV10-3,TRBJ2-5,TRBD2,NA,TGTGCCATCAGAGATAGCGGGAGTCTGGTCGCCGAGACCCAGTACTTC,CAIRDSGSLVAETQYF
TRBV19,TRBJ1-2,TRBD1,NA,TGTGCCAGTAGTATTACAGGGGCGCGAGGCTACACCTTC,CASSITGARGYTF
TRBV6-1,TRBJ2-7,NA,NA,TGTGCCAGCAGTGAAACAAGTGGAGCAGTGGAGCAGTACTTC,CASSETSGAVEQYF
TRBV6-5,TRBJ1-1,NA,NA,TGTGCCAGCAGTACCCGAGAGTCCACTGAAGCTTTCTTT,CASSTRESTEAFF
TRBV18,TRBJ1-1,NA,NA,TGTGCCAGCTCACCAGGGGCAGGGAACACTGAAGCTTTCTTT,CASSPGAGNTEAFF
TRBV10-1,TRBJ2-5,NA,NA,TGCGCCAGTTTTAGCGGAGAAGAGACCCAGTACTTC,CASFSGEETQYF
TRBV28,TRBJ1-2,TRBD1,NA,TGTGCCAGCAGTCCACACTCGACAGGGGTTAGCGGCTACACCTTC,CASSPHSTGVSGYTF
TRBV9,TRBJ2-7,TRBD1,NA,TGTGCCAGCAGTTGGACAGGGGAGGGCGAGCAGTACTTC,CASSWTGEGEQYF
TRBV15,TRBJ1-3,TRBD1,NA,TGTGCCACCAGCAGAGATCTGAAGACAGGGGGATCGGGAAACACCATATATTTT,CATSRDLKTGGSGNTIYF
TRBV5-5,TRBJ1-1,NA,NA,TGTGCCAGCAGCTCCATATTCCCGAACACTGAAGCTTTCTTT,CASSSIFPNTEAFF
TRBV27,TRBJ2-3,TRBD2,NA,TGTGCCAGCAGAAATCAGCGGGGGCCAATGGATACGCAGTATTTT,CASRNQRGPMDTQYF
TRBV28,TRBJ2-3,TRBD2,NA,TGTGCCAGCAGCCCGACGGGACTCCCGGGGGGGGTGTCGTATTTT,CASSPTGLPGGVSYF
TRBV13,TRBJ2-7,TRBD2,NA,TGTGCCAGCAGCCGGTGGGGACTAGCCTACGAGCAGTACTTC,CASSRWGLAYEQYF